Each of the 12 T cell receptor beta chains below was sequenced from the same sample in a study of T cells in Graves' hyperthyroidism and ophthalmopathy. RNA transcripts served as the template for amplifying TCR beta CDR3 regions. An initial round of RT-PCR targeting the TCR CDR3 relied on the HTBI primer set. Via MiXCR, TCRdb re-called the multiplex PCR reads, giving one row per CDR3 protein. The sample has 450,000 to 700,000 distinct CDR3 sequences, 40% to 55% seen once. The specimen was peripheral blood or thyroid tissue (not recorded which). These TCRs come from a woman between 18 and 29 years old with Graves' hyperthyroidism.

The V and J genes are TRBV7-7 and TRBJ2-5, with D perhaps matching TRBD1 (6 bases). The germline V gene encodes CDR1 SSHAT and CDR2 FNYEAQ (reference sequence). V shed 4 bases and J shed 5 bases, with 14 bases lying between them. The CDR3 sequence is 14 residues long. The DNA of the CDR3 is TGTGCCAGCAGCTCTGTCAGGGGTGGCGAGACCCAGTACTTC. Translated, it gives CASSSVRGGETQYF.

CDR3 loop: CASSSSGLAVSSGANVLTF. In DNA, the CDR3 is TGTGCCAGCAGCTCCAGCGGACTAGCGGTGAGCTCTGGGGCCAACGTCCTGACTTTC. This chain joins TRBV7-3 and TRBJ2-6; the match to TRBD2 covers 10 bases. The CDR3 length is 19 residues. V lost 4 bases, J lost 0 bases, and 9 bases stayed unmatched. CDR1 SGHTA and CDR2 FQGTGA come from the germline V gene.

V usage is TRBV7-9 and J usage is TRBJ2-3, with 10 bases identical to TRBD2. The ends lost 5 bases at V and 0 bases at J; junction bases unmatched: 8. CDR1 SEHNR and CDR2 FQNEAQ come from the germline V gene (reference sequence). This CDR3 is 17 amino acids long. CDR3: CASSRSLLAGSTDTQYF. The CDR3 DNA reads TGTGCCAGCAGCCGGTCACTACTAGCGGGAAGCACAGATACGCAGTATTTT. Full variable domain (outside the CDR3, taken from reference TRBV7-9 and TRBJ2-3): DTGVSQNPRHKITKRGQNVTFRCDPISEHNRLYWYRQTLGQGPEFLTYFQNEAQLEKSRLLSDRFSAERPKGSFSTLEIQRTEQGDSAMYLCASSRSLLAGSTDTQYFGPGTRLTVL.

This clonotype was found many times. The genes are TRBV4-3 and TRBJ2-7; 8 nucleotides match TRBD2. V lost 5 bases to trimming and J lost 2 bases; unmatched junction nucleotides: 5. The germline V gene encodes CDR1 LGHNA and CDR2 YSLEER. This CDR3 contains 14 residues. The CDR3 nucleotides are TGCGCCAGCAGCTCAACTAGCGGTACCTACGAGCAGTACTTC. Residues: CASSSTSGTYEQYF.

Notes on this clonotype: This is likely a read error, given that the CDR3 carries no conserved phenylalanine or tryptophan at its end. It is unclear where the CDR3 begins or ends on the DNA, so no DNA is shown, and the CDR3 is as TCRdb lists it. The CDR3 spells CASSGSGTGFS. The chain has TRBV11-2 and TRBJ1-1; whether TRBD1, the table's D call, matches the DNA was not checked. Germline V gene lookup returns CDR1 SGHAT and CDR2 FQNNGV. The CDR3 length equals 11 residues, ends included.

This clonotype was seen repeatedly, ten times or more. The chain carries TRBV12-3 or TRBV12-4 and TRBJ2-7, with TRBD1 matching over 7 bases. The CDR3 sequence is 14 residues long. With 3 bases clipped from V and 3 bases from J, the junction kept 5 bases outside the gene matches. The chain's CDR3 is CASSFGQANYEQYF. The CDR3 bases are TGTGCCAGCAGTTTCGGACAGGCCAACTACGAGCAGTACTTC.

This chain uses TRBV10-3 with TRBJ2-3; maybe TRBD1 (5 bases). Trimming pared 6 bases from V and 0 bases from J, leaving 13 bases between. CDR3 length: 15 amino acids. Per germline, CDR1 ENHRY and CDR2 SYGVKD. The CDR3 DNA reads as TGTGCCATCAGCAGGGATATTTCTAGCACAGATACGCAGTATTTT. The encoded protein is CAISRDISSTDTQYF.

CDR3 in amino acids: CAIASPLASGEQYF. For the CDR3, the DNA is TGTGCCATCGCTTCACCCCTAGCCTCGGGCGAGCAGTACTTC. This sequence joins TRBV10-3 and TRBJ2-7; a possible D gene is TRBD2 (5 bases). V gave up 8 bases and J gave up 6 bases, with 20 bases separating them. CDR1 ENHRY and CDR2 SYGVKD come from the germline V gene. The CDR3 runs to 14 residues.

This clonotype showed up just once. The V gene is TRBV25-1, the J gene TRBJ2-5, with 11 bases fitting TRBD2. The CDR3 is 16 amino acids. The ends lost 1 base at V and 5 bases at J; junction bases unmatched: 6. CDR1 and CDR2 (germline): MGHDK, SYGVNS. The CDR3 loop reads CASSEWVAGGEETQYF. The CDR3 DNA reads TGTGCCAGCAGTGAATGGGTAGCGGGAGGGGAGGAGACCCAGTACTTC.

V and J are TRBV6-1 and TRBJ1-2; D not resolved. This CDR3 has 11 amino acids. The germline gives CDR1 MNHNS, CDR2 SASEGT. Trimming removed 9 bases from V and 1 base from J, with 6 bases in between. In nucleotides, the CDR3 is TGTGCCAGTCAGAGTAACTATGGCTACACCTTC. It translates to CASQSNYGYTF.

As concerns this clonotype: Relative to the germline gene, one junction end is altered; a read error may explain this. This chain joins TRBV24-1 and TRBJ1-3; no reliable D call. CDR1 is KGHDR, CDR2 SFDVKD, per germline. The CDR3 consists of 15 residues. The CDR3 DNA reads as TGTGCCGCCATTGCCTCTCAGTCCTCTGGAAACGCCATATATTTT. This sequence encodes CAAIASQSSGNAIYF.

As concerns this clonotype: The CDR3 carries no conserved terminal phenylalanine or tryptophan, so it likely arises from a read error. V usage is TRBV2 and J usage is TRBJ2-5; no definite D call. Germline V gene sequence: CDR1 SNHLY, CDR2 FYNNEI. The ends were cut back, 4 bases at V and 5 bases at J, with 17 bases in the middle. The CDR3 contains 15 residues. The CDR3 spells CASSGRTSRSETQYL. Written as DNA, the CDR3 is TGTGCCAGCAGTGGGCGGACGTCCCGAAGTGAGACCCAGTACCTC.